Sequencing of this T cell receptor (beta chain) was carried out in a study of blood T cell repertoires in COVID-19. The overall study: T cells, B-cell-depleted T cells, or PBMCs provided the cDNA or gDNA that served as material.

Methods used by the authors: The assay estimated nucleated cells by amplifying reference gene primers. Repertoires were generated with immunoSEQ multiplex PCR, while TCRdb's copy carries only in-frame clones and drops some. Clone size and the V and J calls come from that table; the DNA yielded D and trimming. Of about 160,000 clones listed, approximately 77% were seen once; the top ten hold 10% to 13%. The sample consisted of peripheral blood. The sequence was collected from an elderly woman with active or convalescent COVID-19.

CDR3 DNA sequence: TGTGCCAGCAGCATTGGAGTGGGGCTGCAGCTCTCTGGAAACACCATATATTTT. As protein: CASSIGVGLQLSGNTIYF. The chain couples TRBV28 to TRBJ1-3; D is possibly TRBD1 (5 bases). V was pared by 6 bases and J by 0 bases, with 21 bases between. CDR3 size: 18 residues. Germline V gene sequence: CDR1 MDHEN, CDR2 SYDVKM.